Sequencing of this T cell receptor beta chain was carried out in a study of blood T cell repertoires in COVID-19. For the study at large: Acute-phase and convalescent COVID-19 samples originated in the United States, Italy and Spain. Nucleic acid was either cDNA or gDNA, and it came from T cells, B-cell-depleted T cells, or PBMCs.

V was clipped by 4 bases and J by 1 base, with 7 bases between them. This CDR3 comprises 13 residues. Germline V lookup: CDR1 MNHEY, CDR2 SMNVEV (reference sequence). TCRdb's table, derived via immunoSEQ multiplex PCR, lists solely in-frame clones and lacks some. The table lists more than 85,000 clones, roughly 86% of them singletons. What was sequenced was peripheral blood. The origin of this receptor is a woman aged 55-75 years with acute or convalescent COVID-19. The chain carries TRBV27 and TRBJ1-1, with D hard to call. The CDR3 DNA follows: TGTGCCAGCAGTTCGGGTGGGAACACTGAAGCTTTCTTT. This encodes CASSSGGNTEAFF.